One sample yielded the 23 T cell receptor beta chains listed below, sequenced in a study of cytomegalovirus exposure and HLA in healthy donors. Researchers ran the PCR with 60 Vbeta and 13 Jbeta primers. Profiling relied on immunoSEQ multiplex PCR, and the TCRdb table lists in-frame clones only, not all of them. The sample's table shows approximately 140,000 clones. The sample comprised PBMCs. These receptors originate from a woman aged 45 to 65 in good health and CMV-seronegative.

The chain joins TRBV29-1 to TRBJ1-2, with D possibly being TRBD1 (5 bases). The CDR3 is made up of 11 amino acids. V was cut by 6 bases and J by 6 bases, with 11 bases left in between. The germline gives CDR1 SQVTM, CDR2 ANQGSEA. The CDR3 protein is CSVGQTHGYTF. The CDR3 coding sequence is TGCAGCGTGGGGCAGACCCATGGCTACACCTTC.

Turning to this clone: Relative to the germline gene, one junction end is altered; a read error may explain this. V is TRBV5-1 and J is TRBJ2-2; TRBD1 agrees at 7 bases. The CDR3 is 15 residues long. CDR1 is SGHRS, CDR2 YFSETQ, per germline. This CDR3 is CASRLGQQNTGELFF. The CDR3 DNA is TGCGCCAGCAGATTGGGACAGCAGAACACCGGGGAGCTGTTTTTT.

This chain links TRBV25-1 with TRBJ2-7; TRBD2 agrees at 7 bases. V was clipped by 3 bases and J by 4 bases; unmatched bases: 9. CDR3 length: 15 residues. In germline, CDR1 is MGHDK, CDR2 SYGVNS. CDR3 in amino acids: CASSDWASGIYEQYF. CDR3 DNA: TGTGCCAGCAGTGATTGGGCTAGCGGAATTTACGAGCAGTACTTC.

The rearrangement links TRBV6-5 to TRBJ1-2; the match to TRBD1 covers 12 bases. Trimming at V came to 6 bases and at J to 8 bases, leaving 4 bases not matched to a gene. This CDR3 is built from 13 residues. CDR1 is MNHEY, CDR2 SVGAGI, per germline. CDR3 sequence (DNA): TGTGCCAGCAGGTGGGGGACAGGGGGCGGCTACACCTTC. It yields the protein CASRWGTGGGYTF.

The J gene is TRBJ1-1, the V gene TRBV2, with 7 positions matching TRBD1. Trimming at V came to 6 bases and at J to 6 bases, leaving 10 bases not matched to a gene. The CDR3 is 14 residues long. Germline loops: CDR1 SNHLY, CDR2 FYNNEI. CDR3 nucleotide sequence: TGTGCCAGCAGCGACAGGGTAGGGCGCGCTGAAGCTTTCTTT. Translating it yields CASSDRVGRAEAFF.

About this clone itself: Sequence at one end of the junction differs from germline and may be a read error. The rearrangement uses TRBV6-1 and TRBJ2-7; maybe TRBD2 (5 bases). The germline CDR1 and CDR2 sequences are MNHNS and SASEGT. The CDR3 contains 17 residues. CDR3 protein: CASSQARRGIRTLPQYF. Written as DNA, the CDR3 is TGTGCCAGCAGTCAAGCAAGGCGAGGGATACGGACTTTACCGCAGTACTTC.

The CDR3 here is CASSYPGGKGIYEQYF. Here the CDR3 DNA reads TGTGCCAGCAGTTACCCAGGGGGCAAGGGGATCTACGAGCAGTACTTC. The rearrangement uses TRBV6-6 and TRBJ2-7; 8 nucleotides align to TRBD1. CDR3 length equals 16 residues. J lost 3 bases, V lost 2 bases, and 9 bases had no gene match. Germline V gene sequence: CDR1 MNHNY, CDR2 SVGAGI (reference sequence).

V usage is TRBV11-2 and J usage is TRBJ2-1, with 8 bases lining up with TRBD1. The germline CDR1 and CDR2 sequences are SGHAT and FQNNGV. This CDR3 is 15 amino acids long. With V trimmed by 1 base and J by 7 bases, 6 bases remained unmatched. The CDR3 loop is CASSLGTGYGNEQFF. The CDR3 DNA reads TGTGCCAGCAGCTTAGGGACAGGGTATGGGAATGAGCAGTTCTTC.

This sequence joins TRBV2 and TRBJ2-7; maybe TRBD2 (5 bases). Trimming removed 8 bases at V and 1 base at J, with 15 bases between. Germline CDR1 and CDR2: SNHLY and FYNNEI. The CDR3 loop spans 14 amino acids. The CDR3 DNA reads TGTGCCAGCCTTTCCCCCGGGGAGTCCTACGAGCAGTACTTC. Translation: CASLSPGESYEQYF.

The J gene is TRBJ2-2, the V gene TRBV2; D possibly corresponds to TRBD1 (6 bases). The CDR3 is made up of 15 amino acids. V gave up 5 bases and J gave up 5 bases, with 15 bases separating them. Germline CDR1 SNHLY, CDR2 FYNNEI. The CDR3 bases are TGTGCCAGCAGTATTAGTCAGCAGGGGACCGGGGAGCTGTTTTTT. It translates to CASSISQQGTGELFF.

V is TRBV28 and J is TRBJ2-7, with D possibly TRBD1 on 5 matching bases. Germline-derived CDR1 and CDR2 are MDHEN and SYDVKM. The CDR3 is 14 amino acids. V lost 3 bases and J 5 bases, leaving 14 bases between the germline ends. The CDR3 DNA sequence: TGTGCCAGCAGTTTTCCCCCGTCAGGGAACGAGCAGTACTTC. It specifies CASSFPPSGNEQYF.

The genes are TRBV7-6 and TRBJ1-1, with 7 bases aligning to TRBD1. The J segment lost 11 bases and the V segment lost 0 bases, leaving 9 bases of the junction unmatched. The CDR3 runs to 14 residues. Per the germline V gene, CDR1 is SGHVS and CDR2 is FNYEAQ. CDR3 in amino acids: CASSLAGGEDRAFF. The DNA for the CDR3 is TGTGCCAGCAGCTTAGCCGGGGGGGAGGACAGGGCTTTCTTT.

As regards this clone: Because the CDR3's place on the DNA is in doubt, the DNA is left out and the CDR3 is given as listed by TCRdb. This chain uses TRBV6-5 with TRBJ1-1. 13 amino acids form the CDR3, both terminal residues included. The germline gives CDR1 MNHEY, CDR2 SVGAGI. The CDR3 reads CASSWGEGTEVFF.

V usage is TRBV6-6 and J usage is TRBJ2-1; 9 nucleotides align to TRBD1. Germline V gene data show CDR1 as MNHNY and CDR2 as SVGAGI (reference sequence). The CDR3 sequence is 15 residues long. V trimming: 6 bases; J trimming: 6 bases; junction bases outside the gene matches: 9. The CDR3 spells CASSSGTGRVNEQFF. CDR3 sequence (DNA): TGTGCCAGCAGCTCCGGGACAGGGAGGGTCAATGAGCAGTTCTTC.

V usage is TRBV7-9 and J usage is TRBJ1-1; D not resolved. Deletions cut 1 base from V and 7 bases from J, with 10 bases between. This CDR3 region has 13 residues. The germline CDR1 and CDR2 sequences are SEHNR and FQNEAQ (reference sequence). CDR3 protein: CASSLEAVVEAFF. The CDR3 DNA sequence: TGTGCCAGCAGCTTAGAAGCGGTGGTTGAAGCTTTCTTT.

The rearrangement uses TRBV6-5 and TRBJ2-7; 11 nucleotides match TRBD1. The CDR3 length is 13 residues. Germline loops: CDR1 MNHEY, CDR2 SVGAGI. The V gene end was trimmed by 8 bases and the J gene end by 4 bases; junction bases not matched to a gene: 4. DNA for the CDR3: TGTGCCAGCCAGGGACAGGGGGAATACGAGCAGTACTTC. It yields the protein CASQGQGEYEQYF.

The chain combines TRBV4-2 with TRBJ2-5, with TRBD2 identical over 16 bases. The DNA matches TRBJ2-7 better at its end, which makes the J call doubtful. This CDR3 is built from 20 residues. Per germline, CDR1 LGHNA and CDR2 YNFKEQ. The CDR3, as DNA: TGTGCCAGCAGCCAAGAGCAGAACCGAGGGACTAGCGGGAGGGTCTACGAGCAGTACTTC. This sequence encodes CASSQEQNRGTSGRVYEQYF.

The chain employs TRBV27 and TRBJ1-2; 8 bases fit TRBD1. V trimming: 3 bases; J trimming: 6 bases; junction bases outside the gene matches: 12. Germline lookup yields CDR1 MNHEY and CDR2 SMNVEV (reference sequence). This CDR3 region has 16 residues. CDR3 loop: CASSFPPYRGSHGYTF. Written as DNA, the CDR3 is TGTGCCAGCAGTTTCCCACCCTACAGGGGGAGTCATGGCTACACCTTC.

The V call is TRBV13, the J call TRBJ2-5, with D possibly TRBD2 on 7 matching bases. V lost 5 bases and J 7 bases, leaving 17 bases between the germline ends. This CDR3 spans 14 amino acids. Per the germline V gene, CDR1 is PRHDT and CDR2 is FYEKMQ (reference sequence). In DNA, the CDR3 is TGTGCCAGCAGCCCATCCACAGGGAGGGGGACCCAGTACTTC. Protein: CASSPSTGRGTQYF.

The rearrangement joins TRBV7-6 to TRBJ2-7, with TRBD1 matching 9 bases. Germline V CDR1 and CDR2: SGHVS, FNYEAQ. V lost 0 bases and J lost 2; bases outside the gene matches: 2. The CDR3 has 15 amino acids. CDR3: CASSLATGGPYEQYF. The CDR3 nucleotides read TGTGCCAGCAGCTTAGCAACAGGGGGCCCCTACGAGCAGTACTTC. The whole variable domain, filled in from reference TRBV7-6 and TRBJ2-7, reads GAGVSQSPRYKVTKRGQDVALRCDPISGHVSLYWYRQALGQGPEFLTYFNYEAQQDKSGLPNDRFSAERPEGSISTLTIQRTEQRDSAMYRCASSLATGGPYEQYFGPGTRLTVT.

The V and J genes are TRBV5-1 and TRBJ2-1; 9 bases fit TRBD2. The germline CDR1 and CDR2 sequences are SGHRS and YFSETQ. The V and J ends lost 4 bases and 1 base, in that order; junction bases with no gene match: 3. The CDR3 spans 15 residues. The CDR3 sequence: CASSKTSGSYNEQFF. Here the CDR3 DNA reads TGCGCCAGCAGCAAGACTAGCGGATCCTACAATGAGCAGTTCTTC. Full variable domain (outside the CDR3, taken from reference TRBV5-1 and TRBJ2-1): KAGVTQTPRYLIKTRGQQVTLSCSPISGHRSVSWYQQTPGQGLQFLFEYFSETQRNKGNFPGRFSGRQFSNSRSEMNVSTLELGDSALYLCASSKTSGSYNEQFFGPGTRLTVL.

The gene calls are TRBV19 and TRBJ1-1, with TRBD1 matching over 7 bases. Per germline, CDR1 LNHDA and CDR2 SQIVND (reference sequence). CDR3 length equals 15 residues. With V trimmed by 6 bases and J by 6 bases, 13 bases remained unmatched. The CDR3 loop is CASRGHRGEDAEAFF. CDR3 coding DNA: TGTGCCAGTAGGGGTCACAGGGGAGAGGACGCTGAAGCTTTCTTT. Supplemented by reference TRBV19 and TRBJ1-1, the full variable domain reads DGGITQSPKYLFRKEGQNVTLSCEQNLNHDAMYWYRQDPGQGLRLIYYSQIVNDFQKGDIAEGYSVSREKKESFPLTVTSAQKNPTAFYLCASRGHRGEDAEAFFGQGTRLTVV.

V usage is TRBV28 and J usage is TRBJ2-3; 13 positions agree with TRBD2. With V trimmed by 7 bases and J by 0 bases, 7 bases remained unmatched. The CDR3 runs 17 residues. The V gene's germline CDR1 is MDHEN and CDR2 SYDVKM. As DNA, the CDR3 is TGTGCCAGCACTAAAGGGACTAGCGGGGCTAGCACAGATACGCAGTATTTT. Protein sequence: CASTKGTSGASTDTQYF.